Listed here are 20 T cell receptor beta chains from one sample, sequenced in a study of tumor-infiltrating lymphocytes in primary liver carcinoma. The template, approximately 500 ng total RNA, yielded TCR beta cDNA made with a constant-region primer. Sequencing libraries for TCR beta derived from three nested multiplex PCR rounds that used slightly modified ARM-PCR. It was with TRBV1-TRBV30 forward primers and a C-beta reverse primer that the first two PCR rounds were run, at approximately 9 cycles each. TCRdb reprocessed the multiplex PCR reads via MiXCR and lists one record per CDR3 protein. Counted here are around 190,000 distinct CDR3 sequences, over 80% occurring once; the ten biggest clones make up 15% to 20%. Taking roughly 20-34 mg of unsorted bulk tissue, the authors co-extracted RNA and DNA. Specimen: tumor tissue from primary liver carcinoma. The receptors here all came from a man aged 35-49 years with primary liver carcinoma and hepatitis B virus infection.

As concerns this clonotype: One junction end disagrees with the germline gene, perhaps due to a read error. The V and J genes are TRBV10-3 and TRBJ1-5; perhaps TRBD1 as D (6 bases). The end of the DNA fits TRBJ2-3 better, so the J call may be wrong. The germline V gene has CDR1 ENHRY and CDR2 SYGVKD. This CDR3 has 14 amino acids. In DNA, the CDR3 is TGTGTCATCAGTCCGATAGGGGGTAATCAGCCCCAGTATTTT. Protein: CVISPIGGNQPQYF.

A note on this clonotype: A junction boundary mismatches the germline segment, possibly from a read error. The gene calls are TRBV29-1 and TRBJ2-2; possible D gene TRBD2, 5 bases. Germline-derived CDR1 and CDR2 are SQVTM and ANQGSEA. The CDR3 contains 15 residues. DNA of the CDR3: TGCAGAGTTGGGATTAGCGCGGCGAACACCGGGGAATTGTTTTTT. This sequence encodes CRVGISAANTGELFF.

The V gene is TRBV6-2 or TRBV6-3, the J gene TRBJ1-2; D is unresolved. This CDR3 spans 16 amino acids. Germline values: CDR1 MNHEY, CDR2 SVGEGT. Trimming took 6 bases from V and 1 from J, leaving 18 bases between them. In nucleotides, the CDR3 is TGTGCCAGCAGGGGAAGTGAACAAAGCGTTAACTATGGCTACACCTTC. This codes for CASRGSEQSVNYGYTF.

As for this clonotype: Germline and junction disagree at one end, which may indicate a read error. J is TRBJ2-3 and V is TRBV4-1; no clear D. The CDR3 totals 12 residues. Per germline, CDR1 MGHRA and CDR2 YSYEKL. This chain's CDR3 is CASSGNTVTQYF. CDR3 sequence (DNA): TGCGCCAGCAGTGGAAATACAGTTACGCAGTATTTT.

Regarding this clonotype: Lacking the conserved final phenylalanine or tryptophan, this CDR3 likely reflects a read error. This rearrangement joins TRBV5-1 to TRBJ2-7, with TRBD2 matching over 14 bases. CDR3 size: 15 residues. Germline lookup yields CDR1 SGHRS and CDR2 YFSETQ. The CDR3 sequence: CVSSVGTSGSPEQYI. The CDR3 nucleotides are TGCGTCAGCAGCGTGGGGACTAGCGGGAGCCCCGAGCAGTACATC.

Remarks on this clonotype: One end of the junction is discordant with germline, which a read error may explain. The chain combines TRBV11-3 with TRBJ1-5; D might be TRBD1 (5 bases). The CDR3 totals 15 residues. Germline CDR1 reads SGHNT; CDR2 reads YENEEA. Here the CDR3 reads CANSLDLGVAQHQHF. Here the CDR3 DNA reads TGTGCCAACAGTTTAGATCTGGGGGTGGCTCAGCACCAGCATTTT.

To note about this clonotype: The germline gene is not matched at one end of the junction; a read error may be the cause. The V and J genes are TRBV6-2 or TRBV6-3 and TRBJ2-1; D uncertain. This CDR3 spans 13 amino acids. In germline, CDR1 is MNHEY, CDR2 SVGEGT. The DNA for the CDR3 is TGTGCCAGTAGTTACCATTTGGGCATTGAGCAGTTCTTC. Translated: CASSYHLGIEQFF.

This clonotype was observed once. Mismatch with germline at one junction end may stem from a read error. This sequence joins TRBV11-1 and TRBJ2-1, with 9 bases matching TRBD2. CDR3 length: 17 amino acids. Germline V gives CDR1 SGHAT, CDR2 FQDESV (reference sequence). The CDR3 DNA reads TGTGCCAGCAGCTCCCCCTCGAATAGCGGGAGCCGAAATGAGCTGTTCTTC. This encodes CASSSPSNSGSRNELFF.

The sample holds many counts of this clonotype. CDR3 coding DNA: TGCAGCGTTGGACCCGGGACAGACTACGAGCAGTACTTC. It codes for CSVGPGTDYEQYF. The rearrangement uses TRBV29-1 and TRBJ2-7; TRBD1 agrees at 7 bases. V trimming: 4 bases; J trimming: 3 bases; junction bases outside the gene matches: 6. This CDR3 is 13 amino acids long. Germline values: CDR1 SQVTM, CDR2 ANQGSEA.

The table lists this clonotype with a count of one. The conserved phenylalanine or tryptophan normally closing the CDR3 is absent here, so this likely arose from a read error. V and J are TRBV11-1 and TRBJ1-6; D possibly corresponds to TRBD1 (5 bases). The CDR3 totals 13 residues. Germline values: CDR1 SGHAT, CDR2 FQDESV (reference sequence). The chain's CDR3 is CAISRTLVSPLHT. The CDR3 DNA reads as TGTGCCATCAGCCGGACACTGGTTTCACCCCTCCACACT.

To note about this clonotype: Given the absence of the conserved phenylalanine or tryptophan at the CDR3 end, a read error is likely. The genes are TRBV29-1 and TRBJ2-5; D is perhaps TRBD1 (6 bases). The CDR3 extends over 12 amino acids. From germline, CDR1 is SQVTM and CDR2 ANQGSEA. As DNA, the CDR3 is TGTACCGGTATGGACAGTGGAGAGACCCAGTACGTC. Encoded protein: CTGMDSGETQYV.

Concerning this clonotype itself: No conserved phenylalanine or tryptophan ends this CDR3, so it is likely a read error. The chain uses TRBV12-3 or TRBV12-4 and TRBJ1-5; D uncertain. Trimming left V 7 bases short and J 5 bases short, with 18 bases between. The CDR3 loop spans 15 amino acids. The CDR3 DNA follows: TGTGCCAGCACGCGGGGTACCGCAATATATCAGCCCCAGCATTCT. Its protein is CASTRGTAIYQPQHS.

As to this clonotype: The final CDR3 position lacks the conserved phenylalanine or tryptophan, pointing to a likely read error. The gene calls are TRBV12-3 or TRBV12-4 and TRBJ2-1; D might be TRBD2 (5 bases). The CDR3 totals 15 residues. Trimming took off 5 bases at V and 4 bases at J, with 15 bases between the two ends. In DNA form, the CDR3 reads TGTGCCAGCAGTCCCCCCGGGATAGGATACAATGAGCAGTTCTCC. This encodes CASSPPGIGYNEQFS.

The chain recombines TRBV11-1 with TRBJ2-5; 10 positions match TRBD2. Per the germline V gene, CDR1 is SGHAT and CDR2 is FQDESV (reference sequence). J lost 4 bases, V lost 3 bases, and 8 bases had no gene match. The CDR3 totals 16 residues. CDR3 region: CASSFPGTSGTETQYF. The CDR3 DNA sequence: TGTGCCAGCAGCTTTCCCGGAACTAGCGGGACAGAGACCCAGTACTTC.

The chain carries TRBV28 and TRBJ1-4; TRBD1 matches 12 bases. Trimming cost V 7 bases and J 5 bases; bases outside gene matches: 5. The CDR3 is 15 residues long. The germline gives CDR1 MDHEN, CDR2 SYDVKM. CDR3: CASTLGQGANEKLFF. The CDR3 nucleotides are TGTGCCAGCACTTTGGGACAGGGGGCCAATGAAAAACTGTTTTTT.

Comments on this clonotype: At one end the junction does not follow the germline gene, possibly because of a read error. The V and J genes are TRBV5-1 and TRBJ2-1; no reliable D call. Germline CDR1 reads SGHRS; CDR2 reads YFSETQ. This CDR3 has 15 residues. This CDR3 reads CPSSSSPSSYNEQFF. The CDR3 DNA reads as TGCCCCAGCAGCTCGTCCCCGAGCTCCTACAATGAGCAGTTCTTC. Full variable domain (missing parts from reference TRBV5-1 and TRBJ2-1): KAGVTQTPRYLIKTRGQQVTLSCSPISGHRSVSWYQQTPGQGLQFLFEYFSETQRNKGNFPGRFSGRQFSNSRSEMNVSTLELGDSALYLCPSSSSPSSYNEQFFGPGTRLTVL.

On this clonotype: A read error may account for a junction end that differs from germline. CDR3 nucleotide sequence: TGTGCCAGCAGTGAAATGGGGAACTCTGAGGCTTTCTTT. Translation gives CASSEMGNSEAFF. The chain uses TRBV6-1 and TRBJ1-1; D not certain. The germline V gene has CDR1 MNHNS and CDR2 SASEGT. The CDR3 length is 13 residues.

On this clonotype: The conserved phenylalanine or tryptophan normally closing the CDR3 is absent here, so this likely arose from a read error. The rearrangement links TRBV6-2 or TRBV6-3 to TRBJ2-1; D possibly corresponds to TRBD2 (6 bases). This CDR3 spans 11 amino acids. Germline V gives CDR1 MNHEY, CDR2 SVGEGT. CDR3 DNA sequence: TGTGTCAGCAGTTGGAGGGATGAGCAGTTCTCC. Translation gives CVSSWRDEQFS.

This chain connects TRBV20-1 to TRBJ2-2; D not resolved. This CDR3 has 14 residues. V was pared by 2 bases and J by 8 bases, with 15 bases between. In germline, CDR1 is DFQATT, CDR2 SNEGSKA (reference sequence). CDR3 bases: TGCAGTGCTAGACCCGTGGGCATCGCTGGGGAGCTGTTTTTT. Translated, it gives CSARPVGIAGELFF.

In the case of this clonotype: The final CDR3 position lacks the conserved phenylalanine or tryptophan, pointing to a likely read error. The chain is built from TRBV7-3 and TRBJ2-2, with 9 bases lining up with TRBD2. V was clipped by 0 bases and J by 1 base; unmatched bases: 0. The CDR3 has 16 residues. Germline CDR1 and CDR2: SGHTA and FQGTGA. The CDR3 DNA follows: TGTGCCAGCAGCTTAACGACTAGCGGGAACACCGGGGAGCTGTTTTAT. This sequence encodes CASSLTTSGNTGELFY.